This T cell receptor beta chain derives from a study of cytomegalovirus exposure and HLA in healthy donors. It was with 60 Vbeta and 13 Jbeta primers that the PCR ran. The repertoire was sequenced with immunoSEQ multiplex PCR; TCRdb's copy has only in-frame clones and lacks some. Of fewer than 250,000 clones listed, roughly 77% are singletons. Donors counted as nominally healthy when sampled, yet unrecorded immune exposures were likely. For this clone: Its antigen is not identified.

Trimming cost V 4 bases and J 7 bases; bases outside gene matches: 5. Germline assignment: CDR1 SGHNT and CDR2 YYREEE (reference sequence). CDR3 length: 13 amino acids. Study findings and constraints: Data from an earlier analysis indicated that most TCR beta V segments were productive either about 90% or about 30% of the time. Information on immune exposure was restricted to one variable (CMV serostatus).

V usage is TRBV5-4 and J usage is TRBJ1-2, with 9 bases lining up with TRBD1. Sequenced input: PBMCs. The clonotype originates from a man aged 35 to 55 in good health and CMV-seropositive. The chain's CDR3 is CASSPGQGIGYTF. The CDR3 coding sequence is TGTGCCAGCAGCCCGGGACAGGGAATTGGCTACACCTTC.